The present T cell receptor (beta chain) was sequenced within a study of cytomegalovirus exposure and HLA in healthy donors. Across the study: There were 100 million to 120 million unique TCR beta sequences, drawn from about 180 million T cells, in an earlier analysis. Findings and limits, study-wide: Exclusion as indistinguishable affected some V segments, including TRBV6-2 and TRBV6-3.

Remarks on this clone: The antigen remains unidentified.

The germline V gene encodes CDR1 MNHEY and CDR2 SMNVEV (reference sequence). The CDR3 is 13 amino acids. Researchers ran the PCR with 60 Vbeta and 13 Jbeta primers. In the authors' methods: Later, an analysis found approximately 80 million unique TCR beta chains, and some 10 million of these were shared. Repertoires were generated with immunoSEQ multiplex PCR, while TCRdb's copy carries only in-frame clones and drops some. That table supplies the V and J calls and clone size; D and trimming were determined from the DNA. The data hold under 200,000 clones, with about 77% observed a single time. Sequencing was done on a sample of PBMCs. The genes are TRBV27 and TRBJ2-4, with TRBD2 matching 8 bases. This sequence was found in a male donor in good health and CMV-seropositive. CDR3 DNA sequence: TGTACCGAAAGAGCGGGGGCCCTCAACATTCAGTACTTC. Translated: CTERAGALNIQYF.